This is a list of T cell receptor beta chains from one sample in a study of blood T cell repertoires in COVID-19. This table comes from immunoSEQ multiplex PCR, and its TCRdb copy is limited to in-frame clones, with some not included. This table has around 320,000 clones, around nine tenths appearing once. What was sequenced was PBMCs or T cells enriched from blood (not recorded which). All receptors derive from a woman in her 30s who had been exposed to COVID-19. Both conserved end residues are part of each CDR3. The order of the fields is CDR3 protein, CDR3 DNA, clone size, D gene, J gene, V gene. D genes are given only for firm matches. Clone sizes are given selectively: once, few, many, or a class where the clone is expanded.

CDR3: CASSPLRDFSPHEQFF
DNA: TGTGCCAGCTCACCGTTACGGGACTTCTCCCCCCATGAGCAGTTCTTC
size: -
D: -
J: TRBJ2-1
V: TRBV18

CDR3: CASSTTANYGYTF
DNA: TGTGCCAGCAGCACGACAGCCAACTATGGCTACACCTTC
size: -
D: -
J: TRBJ1-2
V: TRBV7-9

CDR3: CASSARTGGLNSPLHF
DNA: TGTGCCAGCAGCGCCAGGACAGGGGGCCTTAATTCACCCCTCCACTTT
size: -
D: TRBD1
J: TRBJ1-6
V: TRBV13

CDR3: CASIPLGRLGEQFF
DNA: TGTGCCAGCATCCCACTAGGACGGCTGGGTGAGCAGTTCTTC
size: once
D: -
J: TRBJ2-1
V: TRBV7-2

CDR3: CSARARGGYTF
DNA: TGCAGTGCTAGGGCAAGGGGCGGCTACACCTTC
size: -
D: -
J: TRBJ1-2
V: TRBV20-1

CDR3: CASSKLDHSYNEQFF
DNA: TGTGCCAGCAGTAAACTAGACCACTCCTACAATGAGCAGTTCTTC
size: -
D: -
J: TRBJ2-1
V: TRBV27

CDR3: CASSLWGGDEKLFF
DNA: TGTGCCAGCAGCTTGTGGGGAGGGGATGAAAAACTGTTTTTT
size: -
D: -
J: TRBJ1-4
V: TRBV5-4

CDR3: CAISVGRGDYNEQFF
DNA: TGTGCCATCAGTGTGGGGCGGGGGGACTACAATGAGCAGTTCTTC
size: -
D: TRBD2
J: TRBJ2-1
V: TRBV10-3

CDR3: CASSLEGVGYTF
DNA: TGCGCCAGCAGCTTGGAAGGGGTTGGCTACACCTTC
size: -
D: -
J: TRBJ1-2
V: TRBV5-1

CDR3: CASSIGAGGTDTQYF
DNA: TGTGCCAGTAGTATAGGGGCGGGAGGCACAGATACGCAGTATTTT
size: -
D: TRBD2
J: TRBJ2-3
V: TRBV19

CDR3: CASAKRTGNGGYTF
DNA: TGTGCCAGCGCTAAACGGACAGGGAACGGGGGCTACACCTTC
size: -
D: TRBD1
J: TRBJ1-2
V: TRBV27

CDR3: CSASPPSGGARNEQFF
DNA: TGCAGTGCTAGTCCCCCTAGCGGGGGGGCGAGGAATGAGCAGTTCTTC
size: -
D: TRBD2
J: TRBJ2-1
V: TRBV20-1

CDR3: CASSSAGGHTEAFF
DNA: TGCGCCAGCAGCTCGGCGGGGGGCCACACTGAAGCTTTCTTT
size: -
D: -
J: TRBJ1-1
V: TRBV5-1